A selection of T cell receptor beta chains follows, all from one sample in a study of blood T cell repertoires in COVID-19. Clones were read by immunoSEQ multiplex PCR, and TCRdb kept only the in-frame ones, dropping some. The table has some 250,000 clones, 81% seen once. The source material was peripheral blood. These receptors were obtained from a woman aged 55-75 years with active or convalescent COVID-19. CDR3s include the opening cysteine and the closing phenylalanine or tryptophan. A D gene is named only where the DNA matches it firmly. Size tells how often a clone was seen (once, few, many) or the class of an expanded clone, and some rows leave it out.

J gene | V gene | clone size | D gene | CDR3 protein | CDR3 DNA
TRBJ1-1 | TRBV2 | - | TRBD1 | CASQDRENTEAFF | TGTGCCAGCCAAGACAGGGAGAACACTGAAGCTTTCTTT
TRBJ1-1 | TRBV18 | - | TRBD1 | CASSPPMGQIEAFF | TGTGCCAGCTCACCACCGATGGGACAGATTGAAGCTTTCTTT
TRBJ2-7 | TRBV6-5 | - | TRBD1 | CASSYPGTGSPYEQYF | TGTGCCAGCAGTTACCCAGGGACAGGGTCTCCCTACGAGCAGTACTTC
TRBJ2-7 | TRBV30 | - | TRBD1 | CAWSAGDRGLSYEQYF | TGTGCCTGGAGTGCCGGGGACAGGGGGCTGTCCTACGAGCAGTACTTC
TRBJ1-2 | TRBV6-5 | few | TRBD1 | CASKGPGGSNYGYTF | TGTGCCAGCAAGGGGCCAGGGGGTTCTAACTATGGCTACACCTTC
TRBJ2-2 | TRBV19 | - | - | CASSIGQGPTGELFF | TGTGCCAGTAGTATAGGTCAGGGGCCGACCGGGGAGCTGTTTTTT
TRBJ1-6 | TRBV5-6 | - | - | CASSFGRSSYNSPLHF | TGTGCCAGCAGCTTTGGCCGGAGCTCCTATAATTCACCCCTCCACTTT
TRBJ2-1 | TRBV11-2 | - | - | CASSTGSSYNEQFF | TGTGCCAGCAGTACAGGGAGCTCCTACAATGAGCAGTTCTTC
TRBJ2-3 | TRBV9 | - | TRBD2 | CASSGLATLPDTQYF | TGTGCCAGCAGCGGACTAGCGACCCTGCCGGATACGCAGTATTTT
TRBJ2-2 | TRBV5-6 | - | - | CASSWGAEPGELFF | TGTGCCAGCAGCTGGGGAGCAGAGCCCGGGGAGCTGTTTTTT
TRBJ2-1 | TRBV6-6 | - | - | CASSQQGDEQFF | TGTGCCAGCAGTCAGCAGGGTGATGAGCAGTTCTTC
TRBJ2-3 | TRBV23-1 | - | TRBD2 | CASSGGRTDTQYF | TGCGCCAGCAGCGGGGGGAGGACAGATACGCAGTATTTT
TRBJ2-7 | TRBV19 | - | TRBD2 | CASRGPGLAGYEQYF | TGTGCCAGTAGGGGACCTGGACTAGCCGGTTACGAGCAGTACTTC
TRBJ2-3 | TRBV11-3 | - | - | CASSLGPSADTQYF | TGTGCCAGCAGCTTAGGTCCCTCAGCAGATACGCAGTATTTT
TRBJ1-1 | TRBV5-1 | - | TRBD1 | CASSFGTGLNTEAFF | TGCGCCAGCAGCTTCGGGACAGGGTTGAACACTGAAGCTTTCTTT
TRBJ2-2 | TRBV3-1/TRBV3-2 | - | - | CASSLFRQAGTGELFF | TGTGCCAGCAGCCTATTCCGACAGGCAGGGACCGGGGAGCTGTTTTTT
TRBJ2-1 | TRBV19 | - | TRBD1 | CASSMTGLFNEQFF | TGTGCCAGTAGTATGACAGGGCTTTTCAATGAGCAGTTCTTC
TRBJ2-7 | TRBV10-1 | once | TRBD1 | CASSHSTRQGLFYEQYF | TGCGCCAGCAGCCATTCGACAAGACAGGGTTTGTTCTACGAGCAGTACTTC
TRBJ1-2 | TRBV27 | - | TRBD1 | CASSLSRGQIYGYTF | TGTGCCAGCAGTTTATCGAGGGGACAGATCTATGGCTACACCTTC
TRBJ2-7 | TRBV6-5 | - | TRBD2 | CASSYGEGSYEQYF | TGTGCCAGCAGTTACGGGGAGGGATCCTACGAGCAGTACTTC
TRBJ2-1 | TRBV4-2 | few | TRBD2 | CASSQSWTRGWQFF | TGTGCCAGCAGCCAATCCTGGACTAGAGGTTGGCAGTTCTTC
TRBJ2-3 | TRBV7-9 | - | - | CASSGETYTQYF | TGTGCCAGCAGCGGGGAGACCTATACGCAGTATTTT
TRBJ2-7 | TRBV4-2 | many | - | CASSQSRVLSYEQYF | TGTGCCAGCAGCCAGAGCCGGGTCCTTTCCTACGAGCAGTACTTC
TRBJ1-1 | TRBV5-1 | - | - | CASSLGRLNTEAFF | TGCGCCAGCAGCTTGGGGCGGTTGAACACTGAAGCTTTCTTT
TRBJ1-1 | TRBV19 | - | - | CATLSRVSGNTEAFF | TGTGCCACCCTAAGTCGTGTGTCAGGGAACACTGAAGCTTTCTTT
TRBJ2-5 | TRBV5-1 | - | TRBD2 | CASSFTSGETQYF | TGCGCCAGCAGCTTCACTAGCGGAGAGACCCAGTACTTC
TRBJ2-7 | TRBV5-1 | many | TRBD1 | CASSLRTGQTSSYEQYF | TGCGCCAGCAGCTTAAGGACAGGGCAAACAAGCTCCTACGAGCAGTACTTC
TRBJ1-6 | TRBV11-2 | few | TRBD1 | CASSSGTGYNSPLHF | TGTGCCAGCAGCTCAGGGACAGGGTATAATTCACCCCTCCACTTT
TRBJ2-3 | TRBV18 | - | - | CASSPSRADTQYF | TGTGCCAGCTCACCATCCCGAGCGGATACGCAGTATTTT
TRBJ2-3 | TRBV29-1 | - | TRBD2 | CSAGGLVGTDTQYF | TGCAGTGCGGGGGGACTAGTGGGCACAGATACGCAGTATTTT
TRBJ1-6 | TRBV7-2 | - | TRBD1 | CASSSRQGSYNSPLHF | TGTGCCAGCAGCTCTCGACAGGGGAGCTATAATTCACCCCTCCACTTT
TRBJ2-1 | TRBV10-3 | once | TRBD1 | CAIREGQGPLGQFF | TGTGCCATCAGAGAGGGACAGGGGCCTCTCGGGCAGTTCTTC
TRBJ1-1 | TRBV5-4 | - | TRBD1 | CASSLTGDRNTEAFF | TGTGCCAGCAGCCTGACAGGGGATCGGAACACTGAAGCTTTCTTT
TRBJ2-1 | TRBV4-3 | - | - | CASSQDRSAGYNEQFF | TGCGCCAGCAGCCAAGATCGTTCGGCAGGGTACAATGAGCAGTTCTTC
TRBJ1-4 | TRBV3-1/TRBV3-2 | - | - | CASSQDEAGIDEKLFF | TGTGCCAGCAGCCAAGATGAGGCGGGGATAGATGAAAAACTGTTTTTT
TRBJ1-1 | TRBV27 | few | - | CASSWRGAQETFF | TGTGCCAGCAGTTGGCGCGGGGCACAGGAAACTTTCTTT
TRBJ2-7 | TRBV2 | - | - | CASSEYRTGRAEQYF | TGTGCCAGCAGTGAATACCGGACAGGGAGGGCCGAGCAGTACTTC
TRBJ2-3 | TRBV10-1 | - | - | CASGRSATDTQYF | TGCGCCAGCGGAAGGTCAGCGACAGATACGCAGTATTTT
TRBJ2-5 | TRBV3-1/TRBV3-2 | - | - | CASSQDSASRGTQYF | TGTGCCAGCAGCCAAGATTCAGCTAGTAGGGGGACCCAGTACTTC
TRBJ1-2 | TRBV2 | - | - | CASRINYGYTF | TGTGCCAGCCGTATTAACTATGGCTACACCTTC
TRBJ1-2 | TRBV3-1/TRBV3-2 | - | - | CASSQESGGGYTF | TGTGCCAGCAGCCAAGAGTCTGGCGGGGGCTACACCTTC
TRBJ2-7 | TRBV28 | - | - | CASSFTPTAPGLSYEQYF | TGTGCCAGCAGTTTCACCCCCACGGCGCCGGGACTCTCCTACGAGCAGTACTTC